This TCR beta chain emerged from a study of T cell repertoires in cytomegalovirus infection. Study in general: The public TCR beta signatures pointed to both CMV infection and matching HLA type.

Study-level points and caveats: The ex vivo response was dominated by HLA-C-restricted CMV-specific TCR beta clonotypes.

Turning to this clonotype: What it binds is unknown.

Trimming cost V 2 bases and J 7 bases; bases outside gene matches: 4. This CDR3 has 14 amino acids. Per germline, CDR1 SGHAT and CDR2 FQNNGV. TCRdb independently ran MiXCR on the reads; one entry per CDR3 protein. The table lists 160,000 or so distinct CDR3 sequences, about a quarter of them singletons. The sample comprised PBMCs. V usage is TRBV11-2 and J usage is TRBJ2-1, with 8 positions matching TRBD2. This receptor was taken from a human donor in good health (CMV status not recorded). Some clones in this sample may be carry-over from other donors' samples. CDR3 amino acids: CASSLRREVNEQFF. For the CDR3, the DNA is TGTGCCAGCAGCTTACGGCGGGAGGTGAATGAGCAGTTCTTC.